These T cell receptor beta chains were read from a single sample in a study of cytomegalovirus exposure and HLA in healthy donors. The protocol was immunoSEQ multiplex PCR, while the TCRdb copy is restricted to in-frame clones and leaves out a portion. The sample shows over 100,000 clones, more than 75% of them seen only once. Sequencing used PBMCs. These receptors came from a woman between 25 and 40 years old in good health and CMV-seronegative. Each CDR3 is given without its conserved first and last residue. The D gene is left open where the match is weak. Size tells how often a clone was seen (once, few, many) or the class of an expanded clone, and some rows leave it out.

CDR3 protein,D gene,V gene,clone size
ASSSILAGGPSYEQY,TRBD2,TRBV27,once
ASSRFGQGASEAF,TRBD1,TRBV28,.
ASSGRTAGGTEAF,TRBD1,TRBV6-1,.
ASSPAGQTNSPLH,TRBD1,TRBV5-1,few
ASSLDQGTEAF,.,TRBV7-2,.
AWSVMAVNYGYT,.,TRBV30,.
ASSYSRDRIYNEQF,TRBD1,TRBV6-6,.
ASRRTVTSYEQY,.,TRBV2,.
ASSQEAGGSYEQY,.,TRBV4-3,.
ASSSRLSSSGNTIY,.,TRBV19,.
AIRSGTGDPQETQY,TRBD1,TRBV10-3,.
ASSPEGLGYTGELF,.,TRBV5-1,.
ASGSGGNEQF,.,TRBV12-5,once
SSSSHNNEQF,.,TRBV7-9,.
ASSLQGIRELF,.,TRBV7-9,.
ASRRTSGRDTDTQY,.,TRBV12-2,.
ASSGRQGLGETQY,TRBD1,TRBV9,.
ASSSRRGWEKLF,.,TRBV28,.
ASSNVWGGADTQY,TRBD2,TRBV27,.
ASSLGPRERYGYT,.,TRBV5-8,.
ASSLAVSPDEQF,.,TRBV5-1,.
ASSSFSNQPQH,.,TRBV27,.
SVTGPTEAF,.,TRBV29-1,.
ASSLGQSERNIQY,.,TRBV5-1,.
AWRGGPHTEAF,.,TRBV30,.
AWSAGYEQY,.,TRBV30,once
ASGFSAGGGYT,TRBD1,TRBV12-5,.
ASSLQGTDTQY,.,TRBV28,once
ASSEQDRGLWDTEAF,.,TRBV14,.
ASSALTGNEQF,.,TRBV5-1,.
ASSYRYEFDQPQH,.,TRBV27,.
ASSLGTSLGGETQY,TRBD2,TRBV5-1,.
ASSRGTGSSYNSPLH,TRBD1,TRBV19,.
ASSNREGTEAF,.,TRBV19,.
ASSPLKGEQETQY,.,TRBV28,.
ASSYYRETQY,.,TRBV7-9,.
ASSQDTFYNEQF,.,TRBV4-3,.
SAKHRYEQY,.,TRBV20-1,.
ASSQRDSYNEQF,.,TRBV19,.